The text below deals with one TCR beta chain. There is no known antigen for this receptor. Base quality data are lacking; no much larger clone is found one base away. All donors were healthy Caucasians. These data come from a study of identical twins (dated by TCRdb to 2016 to 2017). Regarding the complete study: To test whether fetal clonotypes persist, the study used deep sequencing on TCR alpha and beta repertoires from monozygotic twins, unrelated adults of various ages, and cord blood. Replicate twin experiments were performed at different times using different library preparation protocols to rule out contamination. Results and caveats for the whole study, not just this receptor: Out-of-frame TCR alpha sequences shared between twins showed an excess of low generation-probability sequences compared with coincidental sharing between unrelated individuals. Abundant cord blood beta clonotypes had fewer insertions, young adult naive repertoires showed a similar but weaker trend, and memory repertoires showed no such trend. In monozygotic twins, recombination models systematically underestimated out-of-frame TCR alpha sharing, but the models matched the sharing seen between unrelated individuals. A weaker excess of twin sharing was found in beta out-of-frame sequences because the signal-to-noise ratio was lowered by fewer shared sequences. Because the same donors could not be followed over many years, the conclusions relied on cross-sectional statistical analysis. Zero-insertion analyses could be partly confounded by invariant T cells such as MAIT and iNKT, although diverse VJ usage argued against such confounding for most clonotypes.

Receptor amplification or capture employed 5' RACE. Sequencing took place on an Illumina HiSeq 2000. Template switching introduced a universal primer binding site; the final cDNA contained a unique molecular identifier, enabling accurate counting of TCR cDNA molecules. First-strand cDNA for TCR alpha and beta chains was synthesized from specific primers in the conserved constant-segment region. To control for contamination, every cDNA library carried two barcodes: a SMART-Mk sample barcode plus Illumina barcodes. TruSeq adapter sequences along with Illumina sample barcodes were introduced in two successive PCR steps. Sequencing of the TCR alpha and beta cDNA libraries was done on the Illumina HiSeq platform using custom primers. The authors' pipeline ran thus. MiGEC processed the raw reads to extract unique molecular identifiers, while MiXCR was used to determine the CDR3 positions. For each individual, recombination models were inferred using an EM algorithm with the repgenHMM and IGoR tools. The tcR package in R was used for shared clonotype analysis, with sharing normalized by the product of cloneset sizes. To study raw recombination without the effects of thymic and clonal selection, out-of-frame nonproductive sequences were analyzed. The public reads were reprocessed in TCRdb via fastp at Q25 and MiXCR, keeping in-frame beta chains. Identical CDR3 proteins give one entry, which carries the most common genes and DNA. The V and J calls come from TCRdb's annotation, not from the publication. This sample holds roughly 1,500,000 distinct CDR3 sequences; about 30% were observed only once. The ten largest make up 0.27% of the sample.

The junction shows trimming of 8 bases on V and 13 bases on J, plus 24 bases between the germline ends. From cysteine to phenylalanine, the CDR3 is 14 amino acids long. CDR3 DNA is the only sequence kept; it has 42 bases, read in frame from the first base. The germline V gene supplies CDR1 MGHDK and CDR2 SYGVNS. This TCR derives from a newborn girl in good health. The sample consisted of cord blood. The chain is encoded by TRBV25-1 joined to TRBJ2-1; the D gene identity is not certain. The base sequence is TGTGCCAGCTCCAACCCGAGTATACAAGAGACCCAGTTCTTC. Its protein product is CASSNPSIQETQFF.